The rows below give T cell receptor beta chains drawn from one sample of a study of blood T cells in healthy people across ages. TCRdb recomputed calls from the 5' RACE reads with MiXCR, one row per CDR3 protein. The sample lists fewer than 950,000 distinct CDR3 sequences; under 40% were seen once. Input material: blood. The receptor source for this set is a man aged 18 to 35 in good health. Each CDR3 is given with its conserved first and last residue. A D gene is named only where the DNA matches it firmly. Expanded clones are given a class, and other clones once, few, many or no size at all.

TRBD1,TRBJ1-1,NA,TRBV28,TGTGCCAGCAGTTTATCCGTTCTGGGACAGACGAACACTGAAGCTTTCTTT,CASSLSVLGQTNTEAFF
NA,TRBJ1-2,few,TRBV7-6,TGTGCCAGCAGCTTAAAGGAGGACTATGGCTACACCTTC,CASSLKEDYGYTF
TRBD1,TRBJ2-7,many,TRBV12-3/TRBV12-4,TGTGCCAGCAGTTTAAACAGGGGGCTAATCGAGCAGTACTTC,CASSLNRGLIEQYF
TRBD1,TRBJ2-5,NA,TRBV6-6,TGTGCCAGCAAGGTCCCGACAGGGGGTGGGGAGACCCAGTACTTC,CASKVPTGGGETQYF
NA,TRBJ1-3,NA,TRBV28,TGTGCCATCCTAGGCGGAAACACCATATATTTT,CAILGGNTIYF
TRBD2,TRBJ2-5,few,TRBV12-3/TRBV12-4,TGTGCCAGCAGTCAGTCTAGCGGGGGGGCCGGCAATAACCAAGAGACCCAGTACTTC,CASSQSSGGAGNNQETQYF
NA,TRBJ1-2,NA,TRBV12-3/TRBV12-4,TGTGCCAGCAGTTTAGATAAGGGAGTCAACTATGGCTACACCTTC,CASSLDKGVNYGYTF
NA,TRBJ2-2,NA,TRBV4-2,TGTGCCAGCAGCCAAGAAGGGATTCACACCGGGGAGCTGTTTTTT,CASSQEGIHTGELFF
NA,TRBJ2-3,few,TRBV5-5,TGTGCCAGCAGCTTCGTCTGGGGTCAGGGGCTAAGAAACACAGATACGCAGTATTTT,CASSFVWGQGLRNTDTQYF
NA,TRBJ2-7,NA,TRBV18,TGTGCCAGCTCTTCGGCCCGGGATACCTACGAGCAGTACTTC,CASSSARDTYEQYF
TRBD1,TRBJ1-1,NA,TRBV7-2,TGTGCCGGTCGACAGGGGGCCTTTGGGACTGAAGCTTTCTTT,CAGRQGAFGTEAFF
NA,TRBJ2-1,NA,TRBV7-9,TGTGCCAGCAGCTCTCACGGCCCGCAAGAGACCCAGTTCTTC,CASSSHGPQETQFF
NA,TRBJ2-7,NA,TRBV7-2,TGTGCCAGCAGCGTAATGGGCGGATACGAGCAGTACTTC,CASSVMGGYEQYF
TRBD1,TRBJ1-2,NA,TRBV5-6,TGTGCCAGCAGCTTTCTGGGGACAGGGGGAGCGTTGAGTGGCTACACCTTC,CASSFLGTGGALSGYTF
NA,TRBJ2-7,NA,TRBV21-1,TGTGCCAGCGCCGGGACACGGGACTACGAGCAGTACTTC,CASAGTRDYEQYF
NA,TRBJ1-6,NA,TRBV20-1,TGCAGTGCTAGAGACAAAGTCGTGTATAATTCACCCCTCCACTTT,CSARDKVVYNSPLHF
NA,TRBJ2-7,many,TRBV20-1,TGCAGTGCTAGAGGTTCGAAGGGCTCTACCTACGAGCAGTACTTC,CSARGSKGSTYEQYF
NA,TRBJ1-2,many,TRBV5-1,TGCGCCAGCAGCCCAACAGGCACCAACTATGGCTACACCTTC,CASSPTGTNYGYTF
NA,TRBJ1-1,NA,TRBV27,TGTGCCAGCATTTCAGGGGCGATGAACACTGAAGCTTTCTTT,CASISGAMNTEAFF
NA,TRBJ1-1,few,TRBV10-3,TGTGCCATCAGTGAGCCCGCGGGGAAAGGCACTGAAGCTTTCTTT,CAISEPAGKGTEAFF
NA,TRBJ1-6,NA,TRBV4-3,TGCGCCAGCAGCCAAGATTGTCGGGGGGTCTACTCCTATAATTCACCCCTCCACTTT,CASSQDCRGVYSYNSPLHF
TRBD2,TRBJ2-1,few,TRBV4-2,TGTGCCAGCAGCCAGGTCAGCAGCGGGGGGCGAAATGAGCAGTTCTTC,CASSQVSSGGRNEQFF
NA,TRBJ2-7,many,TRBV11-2,TGTGCCAGCAGCTTAGATCGGGTATTTGGCAGGGTACCTATCGAGCAGTACTTC,CASSLDRVFGRVPIEQYF
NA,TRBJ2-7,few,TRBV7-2,TGTGCCAGCAGCTTAAATAGGGACTCCTACGAGCAGTACTTC,CASSLNRDSYEQYF
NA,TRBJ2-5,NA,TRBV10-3,TGTGCCATCAGTGGATGGGGCGGGGACGCACAAGAGACCCAGTACTTC,CAISGWGGDAQETQYF
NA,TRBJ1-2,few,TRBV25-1,TGTGCCAGCAGTGACCCGAACTTCTATGGCTACACCTTC,CASSDPNFYGYTF
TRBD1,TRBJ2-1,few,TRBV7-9,TGTGCCAGCAGCTTCCCCAACCCTGGGACAGGGGGCCAGTTCTTC,CASSFPNPGTGGQFF
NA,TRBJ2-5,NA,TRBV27,TGTGCCAGCAGTTCACAGGGTACCCTTTCTCAAGAGACCCAGTACTTC,CASSSQGTLSQETQYF
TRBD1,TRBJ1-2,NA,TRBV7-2,TGTGCCAGCAGCTTAGATCGTGACAGGGGCGGCTATGGCTACACCTTC,CASSLDRDRGGYGYTF
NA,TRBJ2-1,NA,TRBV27,TGTGCCAGCAGTTTCGGCCGGATAGGGAATGAGCAGTTCTTC,CASSFGRIGNEQFF
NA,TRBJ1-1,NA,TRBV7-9,TGTGCCGGCAGCTCTCTTGACCTGCGGGAGGTGAACACTGAAGCTTTCTTT,CAGSSLDLREVNTEAFF
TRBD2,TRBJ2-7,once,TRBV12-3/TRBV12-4,TGTGCCAGCAGCTTGCCTAGCGGGGGATCCATCTCCTACGAGCAGTACTTC,CASSLPSGGSISYEQYF
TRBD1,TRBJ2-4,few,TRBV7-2,TGTGCCAGCAGCTTAGCATTTACGACAGGGGGCAAAAACATTCAGTACTTC,CASSLAFTTGGKNIQYF
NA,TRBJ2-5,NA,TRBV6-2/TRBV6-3,TGTGCCAGCAGTTACTCGGTACAGGGCAACCGTGAGCAGTACTTC,CASSYSVQGNREQYF
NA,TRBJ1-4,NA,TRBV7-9,TGTGCCAGCAGCTTACCTCAAGGTAGCTGGGGCGATGAAAAACTGTTTTTT,CASSLPQGSWGDEKLFF
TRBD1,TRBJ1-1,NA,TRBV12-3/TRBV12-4,TGTGCCAGCAGGGGGACAGAGAGGAACACTGAAGCTTTCTTT,CASRGTERNTEAFF